This paragraph covers one T cell receptor (beta chain) sequence. No antigen is known for it. Nothing much larger sits one base from this clone, and base qualities are not available. This entry is derived from a study of blood T cell repertoires in COVID-19 (dated by TCRdb to the early 2020s). The study in broad terms: Samples from collaborators originated in the United States, Italy and Spain and spanned both the acute and convalescent phases of COVID-19. The material from the prospective study consisted of cDNA or gDNA derived from T cells, B-cell-depleted T cells, or PBMCs. Deeply sampled blood TCRbeta repertoires from subjects exposed to, actively infected with, or recovered from COVID-19 were included in the dataset. The repertoires were released in a freely available public database intended as a resource for research on the immune response to SARS-CoV-2. Samples were obtained from the ongoing ImmuneRACE study (first 160 participants) and from approximately 1,200 subjects provided by 6 global collaborators. Sample metadata almost always included a de-identified subject ID, COVID-19 status, age in years and sex. Where available, HLA class I and class II types were obtained from metadata supplied by the sample provider rather than from assay-based typing. Results the study describes overall, beyond this receptor: The amount of clinical and demographic metadata varied by source and participant and was provided uncurated.

For this chain, trimming is 4 bases at the V end and 4 bases at the J end, and the number of junction bases without a gene match is 3. Including cysteine and phenylalanine, the CDR3 has 14 amino acids. Only CDR3 DNA remains: 42 bases, in frame from the first base. CDR1 SGHKS and CDR2 YYEKEE are derived from the germline V gene (reference sequence). Collaborating institutions collected whole blood in K2EDTA tubes following their own protocols. For TCRbeta analysis, collaborators shipped samples in one of three forms: frozen whole blood, isolated PBMCs, or DNA extracted from either of those sample types. The immunoSEQ Assay, a bias-controlled multiplex PCR, was used to amplify TCRbeta CDR3 regions from genomic DNA. Turning to the authors' computational methods: Nucleated cell counts per sample were estimated from amplification of reference gene primers within the assay. To quantify the absolute abundance of each unique TCRbeta CDR3 rearrangement, sequence reads were collapsed and filtered. For each sample, productive Simpson clonality was calculated as the square root of Simpson's diversity index over productive rearrangements. The source is immuneACCESS, and TCRdb retained only in-frame sequences with V and J called. Part of the clones is not carried over; for the studies checked, unresolved V genes explain less than half of this, and the remainder is unexplained. V and J calls and clone size follow that table, whereas D and trimming were derived from the DNA. This sample is represented by fewer than 90,000 clones; 88% of them were singletons. Roughly 0.51% of the sample comes from the top ten.

The rearrangement combines TRBV5-5 with TRBJ1-5; 9 middle bases align to TRBD1. The origin of this receptor is a man aged 55 to 70 with acute or convalescent COVID-19. The source material was peripheral blood. CDR3 loop: CASSRDRVNQPQHF. At the DNA level, the sequence is TGTGCCAGCAGCCGGGACAGGGTTAATCAGCCCCAGCATTTT.